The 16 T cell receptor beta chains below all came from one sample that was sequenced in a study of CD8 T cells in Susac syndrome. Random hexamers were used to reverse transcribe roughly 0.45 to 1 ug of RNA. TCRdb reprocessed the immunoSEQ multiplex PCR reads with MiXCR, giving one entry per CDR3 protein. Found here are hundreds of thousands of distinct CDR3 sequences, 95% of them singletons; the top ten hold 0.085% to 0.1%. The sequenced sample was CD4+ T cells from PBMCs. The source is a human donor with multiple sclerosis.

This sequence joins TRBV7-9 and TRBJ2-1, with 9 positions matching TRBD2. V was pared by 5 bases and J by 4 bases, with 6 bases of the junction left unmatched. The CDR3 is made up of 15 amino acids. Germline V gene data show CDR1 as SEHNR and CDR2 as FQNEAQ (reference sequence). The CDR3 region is CASSPAGGGYNEQFF. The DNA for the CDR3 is TGTGCCAGCAGCCCAGCGGGAGGAGGGTACAATGAGCAGTTCTTC.

The CDR3 sequence is CAWSNLNEQFF. CDR3 nucleotide sequence: TGTGCCTGGAGTAATCTGAATGAGCAGTTCTTC. This rearrangement joins TRBV30 to TRBJ2-1, with D unresolved. With 2 bases removed from V and 7 bases from J, the gap between germline ends came to 6 bases. CDR1 and CDR2 (germline): GTSNPN, SVGIG (reference sequence). This CDR3 has 11 residues.

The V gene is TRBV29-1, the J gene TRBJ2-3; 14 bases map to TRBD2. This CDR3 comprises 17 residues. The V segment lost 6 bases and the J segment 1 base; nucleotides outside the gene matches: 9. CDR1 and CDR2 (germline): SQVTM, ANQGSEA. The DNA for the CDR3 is TGCAGCGTCGGGACTAGCGGGAGAGGGTGGGGCACAGATACGCAGTATTTT. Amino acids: CSVGTSGRGWGTDTQYF.

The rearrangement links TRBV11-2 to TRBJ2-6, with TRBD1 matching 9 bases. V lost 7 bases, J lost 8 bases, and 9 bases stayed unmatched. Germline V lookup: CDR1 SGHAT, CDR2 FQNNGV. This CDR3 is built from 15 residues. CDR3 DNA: TGTGCCAGCACCAGGGGACAGGGCGCGACCAACGTCCTGACTTTC. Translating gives CASTRGQGATNVLTF.

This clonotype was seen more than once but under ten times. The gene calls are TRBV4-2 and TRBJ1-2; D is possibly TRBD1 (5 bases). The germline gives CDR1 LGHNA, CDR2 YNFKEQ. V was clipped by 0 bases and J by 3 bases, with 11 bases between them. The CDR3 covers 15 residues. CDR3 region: CASSQDMTGDYGYTF. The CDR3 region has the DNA TGTGCCAGCAGCCAAGATATGACGGGGGACTATGGCTACACCTTC.

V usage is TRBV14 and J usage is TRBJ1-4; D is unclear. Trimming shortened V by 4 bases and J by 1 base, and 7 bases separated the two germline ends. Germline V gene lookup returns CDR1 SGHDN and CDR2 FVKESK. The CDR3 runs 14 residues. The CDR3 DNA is TGTGCCAGCAGCCCCCGGCTAACTAATGAAAAACTGTTTTTT. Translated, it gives CASSPRLTNEKLFF.

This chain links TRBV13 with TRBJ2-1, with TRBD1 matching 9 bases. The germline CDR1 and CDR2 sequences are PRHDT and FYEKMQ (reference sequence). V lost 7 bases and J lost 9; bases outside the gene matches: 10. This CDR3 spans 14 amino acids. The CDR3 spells CASNRGQGLREQFF. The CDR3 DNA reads TGTGCCAGCAACCGGGGACAGGGTCTTCGTGAGCAGTTCTTC.

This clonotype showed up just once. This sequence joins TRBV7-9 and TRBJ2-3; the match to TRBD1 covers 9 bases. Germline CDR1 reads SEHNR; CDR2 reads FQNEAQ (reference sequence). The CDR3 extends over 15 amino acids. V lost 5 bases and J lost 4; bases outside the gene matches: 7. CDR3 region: CASSPGTGTSDTQYF. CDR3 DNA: TGTGCCAGCAGCCCCGGGACAGGGACCTCAGATACGCAGTATTTT.

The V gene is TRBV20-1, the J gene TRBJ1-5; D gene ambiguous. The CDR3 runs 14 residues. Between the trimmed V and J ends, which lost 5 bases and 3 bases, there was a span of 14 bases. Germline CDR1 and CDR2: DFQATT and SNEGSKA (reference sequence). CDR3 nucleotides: TGCAGTGCTTTTACCACCAGTGACAATCAGCCCCAGCATTTT. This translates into CSAFTTSDNQPQHF.

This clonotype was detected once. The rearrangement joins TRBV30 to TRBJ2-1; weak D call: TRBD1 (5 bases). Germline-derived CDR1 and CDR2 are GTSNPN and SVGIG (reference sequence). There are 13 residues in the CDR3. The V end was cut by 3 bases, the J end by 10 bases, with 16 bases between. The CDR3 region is CAWRTWSRGEQFF. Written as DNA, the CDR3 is TGTGCCTGGAGGACTTGGTCTAGGGGCGAGCAGTTCTTC.

DNA of the CDR3: TGCAGCGTGGGGAGCGTCTATGGCTACACCTTC. Translating it yields CSVGSVYGYTF. This sequence joins TRBV29-1 and TRBJ1-2; D not resolved. The CDR3 sequence is 11 residues long. CDR1 and CDR2 from the germline V gene are SQVTM and ANQGSEA. Trimming left V 6 bases short and J 4 bases short, with 9 bases between. The full variable domain, its missing parts supplied by reference TRBV29-1 and TRBJ1-2, is SAVISQKPSRDICQRGTSLTIQCQVDSQVTMMFWYRQQPGQSLTLIATANQGSEATYESGFVIDKFPISRPNLTFSTLTVSNMSPEDSSIYLCSVGSVYGYTFGSGTRLTVV.

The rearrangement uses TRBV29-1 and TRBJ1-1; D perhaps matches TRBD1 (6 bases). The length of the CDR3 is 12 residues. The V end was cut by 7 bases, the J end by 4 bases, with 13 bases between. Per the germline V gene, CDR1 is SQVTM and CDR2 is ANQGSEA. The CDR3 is CSGDTGSTEAFF. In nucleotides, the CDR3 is TGCAGCGGCGATACAGGGTCCACTGAAGCTTTCTTT.

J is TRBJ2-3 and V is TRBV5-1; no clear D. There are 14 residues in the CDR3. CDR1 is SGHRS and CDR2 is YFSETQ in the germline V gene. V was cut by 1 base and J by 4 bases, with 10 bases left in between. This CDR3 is CASSLQAPADTQYF. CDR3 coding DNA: TGCGCCAGCAGCTTGCAGGCCCCCGCAGATACGCAGTATTTT.

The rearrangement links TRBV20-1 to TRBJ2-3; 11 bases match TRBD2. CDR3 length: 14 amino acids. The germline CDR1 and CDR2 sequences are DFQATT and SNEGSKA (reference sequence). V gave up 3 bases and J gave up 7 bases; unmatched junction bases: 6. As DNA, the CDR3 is TGCAGTGCTAGTTTTAGCGGGAGGGCCCATACGCAGTATTTT. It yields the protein CSASFSGRAHTQYF.

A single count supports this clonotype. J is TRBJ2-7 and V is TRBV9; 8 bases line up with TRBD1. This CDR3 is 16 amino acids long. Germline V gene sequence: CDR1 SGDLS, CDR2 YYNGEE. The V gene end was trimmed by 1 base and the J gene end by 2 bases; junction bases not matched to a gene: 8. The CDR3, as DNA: TGTGCCAGCAGCGTACCAGGACAGGGACCTCCCTACGAGCAGTACTTC. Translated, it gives CASSVPGQGPPYEQYF.

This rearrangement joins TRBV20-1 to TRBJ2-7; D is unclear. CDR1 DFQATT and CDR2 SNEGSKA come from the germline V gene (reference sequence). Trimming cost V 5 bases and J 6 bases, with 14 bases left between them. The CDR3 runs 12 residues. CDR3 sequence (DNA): TGCAGTGCTTTCGCCCCACCCGGCGAGCAGTACTTC. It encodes CSAFAPPGEQYF.